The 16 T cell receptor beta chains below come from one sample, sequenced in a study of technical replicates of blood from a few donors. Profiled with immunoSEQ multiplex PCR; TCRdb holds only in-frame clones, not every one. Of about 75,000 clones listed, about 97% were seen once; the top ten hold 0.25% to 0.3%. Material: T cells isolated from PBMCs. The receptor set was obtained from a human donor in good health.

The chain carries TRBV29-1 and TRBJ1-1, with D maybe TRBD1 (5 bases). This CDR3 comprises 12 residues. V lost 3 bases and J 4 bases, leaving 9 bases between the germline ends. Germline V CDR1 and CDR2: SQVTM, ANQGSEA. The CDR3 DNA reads TGCAGCGTTGACCAGGGAAGCACTGAAGCTTTCTTT. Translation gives CSVDQGSTEAFF.

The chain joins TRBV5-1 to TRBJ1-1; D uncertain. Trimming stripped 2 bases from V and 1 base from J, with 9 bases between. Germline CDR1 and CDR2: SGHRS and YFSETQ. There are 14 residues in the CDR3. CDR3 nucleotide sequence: TGCGCCAGCAGCTTCGGGGTCGGGAACACTGAAGCTTTCTTT. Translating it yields CASSFGVGNTEAFF.

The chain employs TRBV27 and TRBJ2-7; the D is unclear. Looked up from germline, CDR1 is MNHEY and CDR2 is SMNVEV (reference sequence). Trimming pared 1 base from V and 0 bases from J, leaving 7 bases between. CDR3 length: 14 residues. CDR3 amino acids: CASSLLDPSYEQYF. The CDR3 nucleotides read TGTGCCAGCAGTTTATTAGATCCCTCCTACGAGCAGTACTTC.

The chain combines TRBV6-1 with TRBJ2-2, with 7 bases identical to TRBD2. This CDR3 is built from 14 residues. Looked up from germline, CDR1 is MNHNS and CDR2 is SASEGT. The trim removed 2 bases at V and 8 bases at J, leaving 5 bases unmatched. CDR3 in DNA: TGTGCCAGCAGTGAATTGCGGGGAGGGGGGGAGCTGTTTTTT. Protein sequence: CASSELRGGGELFF.

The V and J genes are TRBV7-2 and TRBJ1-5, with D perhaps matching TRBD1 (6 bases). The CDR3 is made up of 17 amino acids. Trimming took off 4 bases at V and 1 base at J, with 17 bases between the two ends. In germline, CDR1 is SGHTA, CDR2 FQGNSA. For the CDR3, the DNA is TGTGCCAGCAGCTCCCGGGACATCAGCTACAGCAATCAGCCCCAGCATTTT. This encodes CASSSRDISYSNQPQHF. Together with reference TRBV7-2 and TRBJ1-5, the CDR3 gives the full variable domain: GAGVSQSPSNKVTEKGKDVELRCDPISGHTALYWYRQSLGQGLEFLIYFQGNSAPDKSGLPSDRFSAERTGGSVSTLTIQRTQQEDSAVYLCASSSRDISYSNQPQHFGDGTRLSIL.

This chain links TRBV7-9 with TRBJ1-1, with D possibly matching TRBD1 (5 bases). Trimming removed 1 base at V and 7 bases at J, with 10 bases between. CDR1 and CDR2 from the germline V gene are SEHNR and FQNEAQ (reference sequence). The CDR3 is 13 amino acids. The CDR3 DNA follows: TGTGCCAGCAGCTTAGTCGCGGGGGGTGAAGCTTTCTTT. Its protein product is CASSLVAGGEAFF.

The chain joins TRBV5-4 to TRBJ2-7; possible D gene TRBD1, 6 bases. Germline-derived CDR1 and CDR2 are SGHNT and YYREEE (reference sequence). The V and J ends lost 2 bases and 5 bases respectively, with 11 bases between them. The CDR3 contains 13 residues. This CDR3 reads CASSFVGGNEQYF. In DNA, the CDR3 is TGTGCCAGCAGCTTTGTTGGGGGCAACGAGCAGTACTTC.

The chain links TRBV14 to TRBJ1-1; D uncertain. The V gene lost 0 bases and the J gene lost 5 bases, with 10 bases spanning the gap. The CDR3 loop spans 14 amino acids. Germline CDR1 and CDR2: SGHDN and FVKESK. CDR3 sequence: CASSQDLGTTEAFF. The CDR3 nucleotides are TGTGCCAGCAGCCAAGATCTAGGCACGACTGAAGCTTTCTTT.

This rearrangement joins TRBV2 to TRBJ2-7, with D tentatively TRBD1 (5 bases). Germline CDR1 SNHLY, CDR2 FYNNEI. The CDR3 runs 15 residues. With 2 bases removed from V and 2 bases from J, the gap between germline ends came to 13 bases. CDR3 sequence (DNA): TGTGCCAGCAGTGAATTAGGGCAGGGCACCTACGAGCAGTACTTC. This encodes CASSELGQGTYEQYF.

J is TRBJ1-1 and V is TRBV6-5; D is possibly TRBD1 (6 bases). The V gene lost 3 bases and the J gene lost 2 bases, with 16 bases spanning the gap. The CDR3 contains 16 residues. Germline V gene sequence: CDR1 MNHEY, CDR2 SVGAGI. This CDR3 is CASSYRTGYGNTEAFF. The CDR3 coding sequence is TGTGCCAGCAGTTATCGAACAGGGTATGGAAACACTGAAGCTTTCTTT.

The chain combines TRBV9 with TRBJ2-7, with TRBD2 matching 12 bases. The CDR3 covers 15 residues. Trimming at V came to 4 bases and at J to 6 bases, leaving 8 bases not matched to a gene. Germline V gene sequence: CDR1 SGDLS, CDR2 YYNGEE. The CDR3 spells CASSTRLAGDCEQYF. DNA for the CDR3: TGTGCCAGCAGCACGCGACTAGCGGGAGACTGCGAGCAGTACTTC.

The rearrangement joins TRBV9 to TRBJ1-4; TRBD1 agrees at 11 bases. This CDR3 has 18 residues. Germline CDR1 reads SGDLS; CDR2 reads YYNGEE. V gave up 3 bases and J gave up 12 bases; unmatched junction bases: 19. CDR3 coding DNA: TGTGCCAGCAGCGAGCGGACAGGGGGCTTAGGTGATACTGAGGAACTGTTTTTT. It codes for CASSERTGGLGDTEELFF.

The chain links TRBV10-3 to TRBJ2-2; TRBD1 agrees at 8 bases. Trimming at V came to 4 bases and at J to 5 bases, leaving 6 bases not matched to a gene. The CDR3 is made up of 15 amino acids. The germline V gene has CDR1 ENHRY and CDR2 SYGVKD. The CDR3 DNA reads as TGTGCCATCAGTGGGAGGACAGGGAGGACCGGGGAGCTGTTTTTT. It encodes CAISGRTGRTGELFF.

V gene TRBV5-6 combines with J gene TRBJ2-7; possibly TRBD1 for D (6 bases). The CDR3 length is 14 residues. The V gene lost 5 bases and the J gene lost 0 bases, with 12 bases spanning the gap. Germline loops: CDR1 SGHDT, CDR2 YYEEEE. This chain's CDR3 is CASSWGQNSYEQYF. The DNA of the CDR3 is TGTGCCAGCAGTTGGGGACAAAACTCCTACGAGCAGTACTTC.

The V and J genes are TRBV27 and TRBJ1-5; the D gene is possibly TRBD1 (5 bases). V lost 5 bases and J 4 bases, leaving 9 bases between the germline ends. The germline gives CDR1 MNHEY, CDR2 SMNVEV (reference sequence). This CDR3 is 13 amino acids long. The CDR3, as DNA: TGTGCCAGCAGTCTAGACAGAAATCAGCCCCAGCATTTT. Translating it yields CASSLDRNQPQHF.

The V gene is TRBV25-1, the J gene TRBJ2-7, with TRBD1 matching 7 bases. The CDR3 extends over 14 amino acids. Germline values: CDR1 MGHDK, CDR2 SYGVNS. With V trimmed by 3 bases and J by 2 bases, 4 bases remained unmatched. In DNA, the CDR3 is TGTGCCAGCAGTGATATTGGACAGGCCTACGAGCAGTACTTC. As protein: CASSDIGQAYEQYF.